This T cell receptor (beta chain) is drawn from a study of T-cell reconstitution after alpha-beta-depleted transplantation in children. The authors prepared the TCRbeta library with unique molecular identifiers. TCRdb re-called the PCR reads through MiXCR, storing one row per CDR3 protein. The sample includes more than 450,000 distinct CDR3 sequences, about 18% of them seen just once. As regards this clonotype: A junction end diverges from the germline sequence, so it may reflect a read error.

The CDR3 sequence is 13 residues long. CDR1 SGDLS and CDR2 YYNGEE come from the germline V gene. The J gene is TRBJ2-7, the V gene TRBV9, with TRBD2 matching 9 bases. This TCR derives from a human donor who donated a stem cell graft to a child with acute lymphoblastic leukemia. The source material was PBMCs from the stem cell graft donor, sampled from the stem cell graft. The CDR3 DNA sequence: TGTGCCAGCAGCGTTGGGGCGGGAGGGCCACCGGACTTC. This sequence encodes CASSVGAGGPPDF.